The source of this T cell receptor beta chain is a study of T cell clonotyping in hematopoietic cell transplantation. Clones were sequenced by immunoSEQ multiplex PCR, and TCRdb holds only the in-frame ones, with some missing. The data contain 14,000 or so clones, over 95% of them singletons. V lost 5 bases and J 7 bases, leaving 12 bases between the germline ends. This CDR3 has 13 amino acids. Germline-derived CDR1 and CDR2 are SGHTA and FQGNSA. The source material was peripheral blood mononuclear cells, sampled 30 days after allogeneic stem cell transplant. The rearrangement joins TRBV7-2 to TRBJ2-1; D unresolved. This sequence originates from a female patient aged 50-59 years who had an allogeneic stem cell transplant from an unrelated donor, so T cells may come from the graft donor. Some clones in this sample may be carry-over from other donors' samples. CDR3 bases: TGTGCCAGCAGCCCCGGGCCACGGAATGAGCAGTTCTTC. Residues: CASSPGPRNEQFF.